The subject of this entry is one T cell receptor (beta chain). Libraries were prepared by immunoSEQ multiplex PCR; TCRdb keeps only in-frame clonotypes and omits some of them. The top ten clones hold about 5% of a sample with under 450,000 clones, roughly 87% of them seen once. The sample originates from a study of blood T cell repertoires in COVID-19. Whole-study context: The samples span acute and convalescent COVID-19 from the United States, Italy and Spain.

Study members were between 18 and 89 years old and lived in 24 US regions. Each recovered donor of Cohort 3 presented with two negative PCRs, clearance, or symptom resolution. Looked up from germline, CDR1 is LGHNA and CDR2 is YSLEER. The CDR3 consists of 17 residues. Trimming cost V 2 bases and J 6 bases; bases outside gene matches: 13. The sample comprised PBMCs or T cells enriched from blood (not recorded which). The chain combines TRBV4-3 with TRBJ2-1; 7 bases are a match to TRBD1. The TCR was taken from a woman in her forties or fifties who had recovered from COVID-19. The CDR3 loop reads CASSQSRQGVTFNEQFF. The CDR3, as DNA: TGCGCCAGCAGCCAATCTCGGCAGGGGGTGACGTTCAATGAGCAGTTCTTC.